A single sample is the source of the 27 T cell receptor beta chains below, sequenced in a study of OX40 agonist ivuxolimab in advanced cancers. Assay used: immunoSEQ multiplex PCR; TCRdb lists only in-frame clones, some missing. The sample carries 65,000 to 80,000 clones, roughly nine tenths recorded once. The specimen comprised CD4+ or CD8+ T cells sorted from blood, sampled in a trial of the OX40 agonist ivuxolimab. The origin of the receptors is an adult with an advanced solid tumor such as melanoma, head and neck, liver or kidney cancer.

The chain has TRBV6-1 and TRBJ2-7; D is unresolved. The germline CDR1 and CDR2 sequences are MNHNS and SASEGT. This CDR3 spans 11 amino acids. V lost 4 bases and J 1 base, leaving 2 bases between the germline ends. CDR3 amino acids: CASSVSYEQYF. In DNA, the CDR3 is TGTGCCAGCAGTGTGTCCTACGAGCAGTACTTC.

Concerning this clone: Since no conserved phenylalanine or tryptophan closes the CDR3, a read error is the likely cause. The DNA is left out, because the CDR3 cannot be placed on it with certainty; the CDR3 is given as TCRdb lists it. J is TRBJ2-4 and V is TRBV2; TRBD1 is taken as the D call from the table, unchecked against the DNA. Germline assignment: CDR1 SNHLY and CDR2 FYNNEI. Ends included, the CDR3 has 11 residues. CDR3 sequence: CASSESGGSFL.

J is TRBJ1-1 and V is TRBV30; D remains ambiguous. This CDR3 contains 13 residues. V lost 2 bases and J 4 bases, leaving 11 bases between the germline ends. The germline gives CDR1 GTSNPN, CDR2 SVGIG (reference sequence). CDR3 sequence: CAWSSGVSTEAFF. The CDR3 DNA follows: TGTGCCTGGAGTAGCGGGGTGAGCACTGAAGCTTTCTTT.

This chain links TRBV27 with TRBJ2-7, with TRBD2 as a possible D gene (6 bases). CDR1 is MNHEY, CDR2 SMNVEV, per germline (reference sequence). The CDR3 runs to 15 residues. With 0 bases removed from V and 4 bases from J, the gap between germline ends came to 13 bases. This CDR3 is CASSLSRGSGYEQYF. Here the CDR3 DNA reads TGTGCCAGCAGTTTATCCCGGGGGAGCGGGTACGAGCAGTACTTC.

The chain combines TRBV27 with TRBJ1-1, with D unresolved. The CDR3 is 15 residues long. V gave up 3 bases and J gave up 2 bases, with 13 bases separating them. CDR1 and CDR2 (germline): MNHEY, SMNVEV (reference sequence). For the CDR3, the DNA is TGTGCCAGCAGTTTTCTTCCTGGGCCAAACACTGAAGCTTTCTTT. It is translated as CASSFLPGPNTEAFF.

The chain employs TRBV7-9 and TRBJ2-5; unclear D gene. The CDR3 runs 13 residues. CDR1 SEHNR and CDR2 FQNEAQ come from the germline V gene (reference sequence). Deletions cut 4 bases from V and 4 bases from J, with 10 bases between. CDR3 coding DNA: TGTGCCAGCAGCTCGCCGGTTACAGAGACCCAGTACTTC. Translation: CASSSPVTETQYF.

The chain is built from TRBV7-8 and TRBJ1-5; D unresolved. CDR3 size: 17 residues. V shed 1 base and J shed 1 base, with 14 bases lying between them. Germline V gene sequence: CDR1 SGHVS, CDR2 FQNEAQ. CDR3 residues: CASSLEEGGLSNQPQHF. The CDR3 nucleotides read TGTGCCAGCAGCTTAGAGGAGGGTGGTTTGAGCAATCAGCCCCAGCATTTT.

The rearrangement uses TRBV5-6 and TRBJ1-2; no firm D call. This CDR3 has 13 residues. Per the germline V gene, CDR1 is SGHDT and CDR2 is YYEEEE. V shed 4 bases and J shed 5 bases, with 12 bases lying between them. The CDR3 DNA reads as TGTGCCAGCAGCCCCGAGGGTGGGTATGGCTACACCTTC. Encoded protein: CASSPEGGYGYTF.

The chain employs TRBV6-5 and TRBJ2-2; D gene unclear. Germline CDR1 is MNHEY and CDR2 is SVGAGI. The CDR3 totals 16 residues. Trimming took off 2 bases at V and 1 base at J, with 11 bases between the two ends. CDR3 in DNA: TGTGCCAGCAGTTACACGATGGTGGAGAACACCGGGGAGCTGTTTTTT. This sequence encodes CASSYTMVENTGELFF.

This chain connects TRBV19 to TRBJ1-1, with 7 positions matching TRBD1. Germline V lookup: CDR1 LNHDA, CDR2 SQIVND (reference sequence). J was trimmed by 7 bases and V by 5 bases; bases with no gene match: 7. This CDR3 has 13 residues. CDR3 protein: CASSPTGAIEAFF. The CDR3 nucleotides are TGTGCCAGTAGTCCCACAGGGGCGATTGAAGCTTTCTTT.

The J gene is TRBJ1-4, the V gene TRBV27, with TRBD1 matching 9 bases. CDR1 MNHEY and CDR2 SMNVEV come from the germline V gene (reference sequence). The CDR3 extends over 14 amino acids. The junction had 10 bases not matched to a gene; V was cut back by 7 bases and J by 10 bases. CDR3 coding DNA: TGTGCCAGCACCCCGGGACAGGGAATCGGAAAACTGTTTTTT. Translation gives CASTPGQGIGKLFF.

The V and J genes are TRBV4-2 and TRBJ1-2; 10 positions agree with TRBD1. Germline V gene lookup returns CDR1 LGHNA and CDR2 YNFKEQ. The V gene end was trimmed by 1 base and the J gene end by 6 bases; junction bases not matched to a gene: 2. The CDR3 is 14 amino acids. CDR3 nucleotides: TGTGCCAGCAGCCAAGGACAGGGGGCGAATGGCTACACCTTC. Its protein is CASSQGQGANGYTF.

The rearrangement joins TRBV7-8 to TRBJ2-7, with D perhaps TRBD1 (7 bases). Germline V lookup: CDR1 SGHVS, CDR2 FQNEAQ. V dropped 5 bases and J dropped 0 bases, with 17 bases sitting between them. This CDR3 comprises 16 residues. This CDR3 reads CASSLWPGDSSYEQYF. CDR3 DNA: TGTGCCAGCAGCCTCTGGCCGGGGGACAGCTCCTACGAGCAGTACTTC.

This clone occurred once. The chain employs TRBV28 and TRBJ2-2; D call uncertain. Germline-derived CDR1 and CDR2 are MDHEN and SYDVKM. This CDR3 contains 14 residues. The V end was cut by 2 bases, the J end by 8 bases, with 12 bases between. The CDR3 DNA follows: TGTGCCAGCAGTTTAATCGCAGAACTTGGGGAGCTGTTTTTT. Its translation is CASSLIAELGELFF.

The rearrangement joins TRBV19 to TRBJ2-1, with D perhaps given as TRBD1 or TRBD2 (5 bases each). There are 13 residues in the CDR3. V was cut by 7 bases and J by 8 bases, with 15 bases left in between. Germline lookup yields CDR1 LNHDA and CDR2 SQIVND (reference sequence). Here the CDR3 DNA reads TGTGCCAGTAACAATGGGGGTGTCGATGAGCAGTTCTTC. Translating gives CASNNGGVDEQFF.

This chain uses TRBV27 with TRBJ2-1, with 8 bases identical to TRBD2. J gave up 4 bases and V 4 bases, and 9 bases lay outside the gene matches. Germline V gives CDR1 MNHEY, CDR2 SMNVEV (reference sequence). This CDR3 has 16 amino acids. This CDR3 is CASSSLGLAAYNEQFF. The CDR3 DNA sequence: TGTGCCAGCAGTTCCCTAGGACTAGCTGCATACAATGAGCAGTTCTTC.

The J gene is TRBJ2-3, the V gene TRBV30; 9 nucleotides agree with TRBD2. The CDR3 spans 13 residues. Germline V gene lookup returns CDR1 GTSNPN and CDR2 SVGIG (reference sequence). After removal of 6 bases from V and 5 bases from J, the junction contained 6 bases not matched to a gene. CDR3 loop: CACSGREGDTQYF. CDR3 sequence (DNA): TGTGCCTGTAGCGGGAGAGAGGGAGATACGCAGTATTTT.

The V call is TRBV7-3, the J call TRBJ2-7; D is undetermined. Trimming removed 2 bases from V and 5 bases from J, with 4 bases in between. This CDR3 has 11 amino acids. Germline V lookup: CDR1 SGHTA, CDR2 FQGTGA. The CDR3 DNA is TGTGCCAGCAGCTTAGAAAACGAGCAGTACTTC. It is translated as CASSLENEQYF.

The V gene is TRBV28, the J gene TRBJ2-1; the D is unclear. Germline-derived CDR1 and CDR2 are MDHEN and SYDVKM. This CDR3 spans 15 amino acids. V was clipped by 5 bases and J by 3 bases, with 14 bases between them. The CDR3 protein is CASSNAEPVYNEQFF. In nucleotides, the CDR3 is TGTGCCAGCAGTAACGCCGAGCCCGTCTACAATGAGCAGTTCTTC.

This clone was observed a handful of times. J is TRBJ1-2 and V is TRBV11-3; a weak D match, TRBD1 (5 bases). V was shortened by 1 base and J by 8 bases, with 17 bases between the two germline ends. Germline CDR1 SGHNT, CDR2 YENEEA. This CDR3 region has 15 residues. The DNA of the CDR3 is TGTGCCAGCAGCTTAGTACACAGGACGCTTGAAGGCTACACCTTC. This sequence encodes CASSLVHRTLEGYTF.

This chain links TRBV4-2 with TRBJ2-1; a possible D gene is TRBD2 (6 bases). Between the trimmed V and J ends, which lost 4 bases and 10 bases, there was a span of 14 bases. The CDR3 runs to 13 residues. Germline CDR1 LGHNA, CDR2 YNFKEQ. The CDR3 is CASSLGTDREQFF. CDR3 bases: TGTGCCAGCAGCCTGGGGACTGACCGGGAGCAGTTCTTC.

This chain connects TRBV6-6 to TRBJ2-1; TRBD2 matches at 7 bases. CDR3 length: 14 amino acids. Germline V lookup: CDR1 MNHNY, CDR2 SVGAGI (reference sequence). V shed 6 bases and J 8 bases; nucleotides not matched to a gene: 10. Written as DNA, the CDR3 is TGTGCCAGCAGCCGTGGGGCCGCGGGGGATGAGCAGTTCTTC. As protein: CASSRGAAGDEQFF.

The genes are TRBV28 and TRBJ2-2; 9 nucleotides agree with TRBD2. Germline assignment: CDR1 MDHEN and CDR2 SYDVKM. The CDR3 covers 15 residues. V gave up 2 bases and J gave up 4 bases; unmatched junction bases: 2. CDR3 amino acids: CASSLVAGVTGELFF. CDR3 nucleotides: TGTGCCAGCAGTTTAGTAGCGGGAGTCACCGGGGAGCTGTTTTTT.

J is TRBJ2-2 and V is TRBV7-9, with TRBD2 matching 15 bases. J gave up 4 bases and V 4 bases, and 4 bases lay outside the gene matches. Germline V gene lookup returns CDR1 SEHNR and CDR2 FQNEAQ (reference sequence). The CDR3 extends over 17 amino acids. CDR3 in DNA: TGTGCCAGCAGCTCTGGACTAGCGGGAGGGGCCACCGGGGAGCTGTTTTTT. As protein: CASSSGLAGGATGELFF.

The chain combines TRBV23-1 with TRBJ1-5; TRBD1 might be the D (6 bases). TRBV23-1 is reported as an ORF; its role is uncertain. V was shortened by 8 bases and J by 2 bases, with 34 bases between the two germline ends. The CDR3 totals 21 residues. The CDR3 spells CASLPPERGISLFKCNQPQHF. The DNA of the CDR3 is TGCGCCAGCCTTCCCCCTGAGAGGGGGATATCCCTCTTTAAATGCAATCAGCCCCAGCATTTT.

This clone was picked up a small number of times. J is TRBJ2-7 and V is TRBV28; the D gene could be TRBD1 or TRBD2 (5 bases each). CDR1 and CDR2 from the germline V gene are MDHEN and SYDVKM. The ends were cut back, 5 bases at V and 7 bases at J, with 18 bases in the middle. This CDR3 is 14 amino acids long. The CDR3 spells CASSNGAGMREQYF. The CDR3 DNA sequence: TGTGCCAGCAGTAACGGGGCAGGGATGCGAGAGCAGTACTTC.

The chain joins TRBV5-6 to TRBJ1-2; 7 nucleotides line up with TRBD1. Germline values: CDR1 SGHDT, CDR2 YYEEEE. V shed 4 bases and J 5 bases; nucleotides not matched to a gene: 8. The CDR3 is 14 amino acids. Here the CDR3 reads CASSHRQGEYGYTF. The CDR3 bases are TGTGCCAGCAGCCATAGACAGGGAGAATATGGCTACACCTTC.